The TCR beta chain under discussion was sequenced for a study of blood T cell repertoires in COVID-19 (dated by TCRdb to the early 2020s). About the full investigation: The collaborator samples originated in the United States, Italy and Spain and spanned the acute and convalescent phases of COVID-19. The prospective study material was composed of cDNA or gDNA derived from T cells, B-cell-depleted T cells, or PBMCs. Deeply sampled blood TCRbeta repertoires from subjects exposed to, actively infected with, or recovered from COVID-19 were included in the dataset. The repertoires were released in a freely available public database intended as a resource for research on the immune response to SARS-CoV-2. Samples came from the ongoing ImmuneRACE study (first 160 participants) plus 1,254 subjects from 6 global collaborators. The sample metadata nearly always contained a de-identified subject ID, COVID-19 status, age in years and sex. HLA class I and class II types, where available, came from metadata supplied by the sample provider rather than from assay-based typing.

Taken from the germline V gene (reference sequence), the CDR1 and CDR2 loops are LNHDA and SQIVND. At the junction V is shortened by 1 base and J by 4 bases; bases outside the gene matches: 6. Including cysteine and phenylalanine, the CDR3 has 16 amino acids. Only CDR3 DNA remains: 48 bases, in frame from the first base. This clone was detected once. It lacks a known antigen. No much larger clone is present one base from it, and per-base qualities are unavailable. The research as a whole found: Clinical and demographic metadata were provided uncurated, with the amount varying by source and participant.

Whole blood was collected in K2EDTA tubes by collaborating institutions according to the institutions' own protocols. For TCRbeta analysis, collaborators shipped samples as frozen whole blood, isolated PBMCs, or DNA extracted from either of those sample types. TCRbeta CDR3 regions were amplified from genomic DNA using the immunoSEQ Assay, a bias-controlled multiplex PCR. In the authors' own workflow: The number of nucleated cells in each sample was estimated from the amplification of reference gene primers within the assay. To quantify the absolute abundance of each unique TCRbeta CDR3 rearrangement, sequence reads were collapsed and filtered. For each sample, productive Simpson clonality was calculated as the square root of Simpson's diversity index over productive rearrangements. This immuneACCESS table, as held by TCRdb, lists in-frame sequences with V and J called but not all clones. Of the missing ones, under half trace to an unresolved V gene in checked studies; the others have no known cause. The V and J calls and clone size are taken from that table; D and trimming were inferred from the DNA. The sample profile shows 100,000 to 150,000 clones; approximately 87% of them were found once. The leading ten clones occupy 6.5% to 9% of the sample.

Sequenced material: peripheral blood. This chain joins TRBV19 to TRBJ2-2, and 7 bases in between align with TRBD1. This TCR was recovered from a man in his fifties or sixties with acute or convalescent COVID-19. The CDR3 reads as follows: CASSIGTGGSTGELFF. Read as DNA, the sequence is TGTGCCAGTAGTATAGGGACAGGAGGATCCACCGGGGAGCTGTTTTTT.